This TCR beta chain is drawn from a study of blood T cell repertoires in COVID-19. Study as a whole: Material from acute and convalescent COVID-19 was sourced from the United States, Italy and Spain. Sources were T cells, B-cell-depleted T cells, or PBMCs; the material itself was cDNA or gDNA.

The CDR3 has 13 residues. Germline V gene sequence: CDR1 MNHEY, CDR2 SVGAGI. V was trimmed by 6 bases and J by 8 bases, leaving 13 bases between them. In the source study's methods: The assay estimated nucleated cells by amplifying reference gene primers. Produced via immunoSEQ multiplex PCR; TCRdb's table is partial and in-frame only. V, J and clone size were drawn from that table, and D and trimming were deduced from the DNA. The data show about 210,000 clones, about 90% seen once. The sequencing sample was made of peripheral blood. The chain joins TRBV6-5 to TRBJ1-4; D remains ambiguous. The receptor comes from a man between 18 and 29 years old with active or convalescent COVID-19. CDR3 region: CASSPLGGEKLFF. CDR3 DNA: TGTGCCAGCAGCCCCCTCGGCGGCGAAAAACTGTTTTTT.